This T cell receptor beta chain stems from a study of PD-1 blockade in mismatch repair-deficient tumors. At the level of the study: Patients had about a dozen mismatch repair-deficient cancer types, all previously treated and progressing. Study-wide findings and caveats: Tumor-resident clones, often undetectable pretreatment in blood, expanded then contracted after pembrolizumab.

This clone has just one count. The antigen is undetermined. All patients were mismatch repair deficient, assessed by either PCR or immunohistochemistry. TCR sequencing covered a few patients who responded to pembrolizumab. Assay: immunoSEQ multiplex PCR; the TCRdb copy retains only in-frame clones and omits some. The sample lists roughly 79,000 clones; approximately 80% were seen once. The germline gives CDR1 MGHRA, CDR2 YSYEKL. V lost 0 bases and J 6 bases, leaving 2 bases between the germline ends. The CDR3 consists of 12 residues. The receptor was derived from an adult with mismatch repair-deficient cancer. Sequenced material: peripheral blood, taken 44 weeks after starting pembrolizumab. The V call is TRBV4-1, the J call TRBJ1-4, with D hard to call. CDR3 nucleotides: TGCGCCAGCAGCCAAGATTATGAAAAACTGTTTTTT. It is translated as CASSQDYEKLFF.